This TCR beta chain is drawn from a study of T cells expressing NK-cell markers. TCR beta cDNA was made by 5'RACE template switching with UMIs. From its re-call of the 5' RACE reads, TCRdb lists each CDR3 protein once, without DNA. With about 450,000 distinct CDR3 sequences in the sample, the ten largest clones hold under 7.5%. The clonotype originates from a woman aged 18 to 75 in good health. Sequenced material: blood T cells: a sorted CD56 or NKG2C T cell subset, CD4+ or CD8+ T cells, or bulk PBMC T cells (not recorded which).

CDR3 sequence: CASSITFWGREAFF. The gene calls are TRBV19 and TRBJ1-1; TCRdb designates TRBD1, a call that cannot be tested without DNA. The CDR3 has 14 amino acids. The V gene's germline CDR1 is LNHDA and CDR2 SQIVND (reference sequence).